What follows is one TCR beta chain and its context. Looked up from germline, CDR1 is SQVTM and CDR2 is ANQGSEA. The V end lost 5 bases, the J end lost 2 bases, and 18 bases lay between the germline ends. This CDR3 contains 15 residues. This record comes from a study of shared clonotypes between healthy human individuals. Some clones are missing from TCRdb's copy, which holds only in-frame ones; the method was immunoSEQ multiplex PCR. The table records 2,500,000 or so clones, under 95% of them present only once. This clonotype originated in a man between 18 and 35 years old in good health. Some clones in this sample may be carry-over from other donors' samples. The sample comprised naive CD4+ T cells from PBMCs. Stated subset: CD45RA+ positively selected. This chain connects TRBV29-1 to TRBJ2-5, with D possibly being TRBD2 (7 bases). The CDR3 loop reads CSVSPGGSFQETQYF. The CDR3 nucleotides are TGCAGCGTTTCTCCGGGGGGCAGTTTTCAAGAGACCCAGTACTTC. Filled out from reference TRBV29-1 and TRBJ2-5, the complete variable domain reads SAVISQKPSRDICQRGTSLTIQCQVDSQVTMMFWYRQQPGQSLTLIATANQGSEATYESGFVIDKFPISRPNLTFSTLTVSNMSPEDSSIYLCSVSPGGSFQETQYFGPGTRLLVL.